The source of this T cell receptor beta chain is a study of cytomegalovirus exposure and HLA in healthy donors. This clone appeared many times. Its target is unknown. Study-level findings and limits: Reported performance of the classifier showed diagnosis of cytomegalovirus status with high specificity and sensitivity. There were about 160 TCR beta chains listed as cytomegalovirus-associated.

The CDR3 is made up of 15 amino acids. The germline CDR1 and CDR2 sequences are KGHSH and LQKENI. The V end was cut by 4 bases, the J end by 4 bases, with 15 bases between. Method: immunoSEQ multiplex PCR; TCRdb's copy keeps in-frame clones and lacks some. In the table there are 150,000 to 200,000 clones, more than 75% of which are singletons. The receptor's source is a man in his late teens or twenties in good health and CMV-seropositive. The chain carries TRBV18 and TRBJ2-3; possibly TRBD1 for D (6 bases). Sequenced input: PBMCs. DNA for the CDR3: TGTGCCAGCTCACTCGGCAGGGGATCCCCAGATACGCAGTATTTT. Amino acids: CASSLGRGSPDTQYF. Using reference TRBV18 and TRBJ2-3 for the parts outside the CDR3, the full variable domain is NAGVMQNPRHLVRRRGQEARLRCSPMKGHSHVYWYRQLPEEGLKFMVYLQKENIIDESGMPKERFSAEFPKEGPSILRIQQVVRGDSAAYFCASSLGRGSPDTQYFGPGTRLTVL.